These 4 T cell receptor beta chains originate from one sample sequenced in a study of spatial heterogeneity in lung cancer. Stated time point: blood at routine non-recurrence follow-up after resection. One entry per CDR3 protein, called by TCRdb with MiXCR from the 5' RACE reads. The sample holds 15,000 to 20,000 distinct CDR3 sequences, around 9.6% seen once. Material: PBMCs, obtained at follow-up. These TCRs come from a male donor with early-stage non-small cell lung cancer.

This chain connects TRBV29-1 to TRBJ2-5; D ambiguous. Germline CDR1 SQVTM, CDR2 ANQGSEA. The V end was cut by 3 bases, the J end by 6 bases, with 11 bases between. CDR3 length: 12 amino acids. The CDR3 loop is CSVEPRPKTQYF. CDR3 sequence (DNA): TGCAGCGTTGAGCCACGCCCGAAGACCCAGTACTTC.

This clonotype was seen many times. This chain uses TRBV4-1 with TRBJ1-5; D is perhaps TRBD1 (6 bases). This CDR3 has 15 amino acids. CDR1 and CDR2 (germline): MGHRA, YSYEKL. V was pared by 7 bases and J by 0 bases, with 13 bases between. The DNA for the CDR3 is TGCGCCAGCACACAGGGCACCTTTAGCAATCAGCCCCAGCATTTT. Residues: CASTQGTFSNQPQHF.

This clonotype was recorded a few times. The chain uses TRBV20-1 and TRBJ1-1, with 7 nucleotides matching TRBD1. Germline CDR1 reads DFQATT; CDR2 reads SNEGSKA (reference sequence). V was pared by 1 base and J by 4 bases, with 9 bases of the junction left unmatched. The length of the CDR3 is 15 residues. The CDR3 is CSARGMTGTATEAFF. The CDR3 nucleotides read TGCAGTGCTAGAGGGATGACAGGGACGGCCACTGAAGCTTTCTTT.

The chain recombines TRBV28 with TRBJ2-6, with D possibly matching TRBD1 (6 bases). The CDR3 runs 17 residues. In germline, CDR1 is MDHEN, CDR2 SYDVKM. The V and J ends lost 3 bases and 4 bases respectively, with 16 bases between them. CDR3 DNA: TGTGCCAGCAGTTTTTGGACAGCCTCCCCGGGGGCCAACGTCCTGACTTTC. As protein: CASSFWTASPGANVLTF.